This is a list of T cell receptor beta chains from one sample in a study of blood T cell repertoires in COVID-19. Profiling relied on immunoSEQ multiplex PCR, and the TCRdb table lists in-frame clones only, not all of them. The data contain fewer than 80,000 clones, about 88% of them singletons. Sequencing was done on a sample of peripheral blood. The receptors were sampled from a woman aged 50 to 60 with active or convalescent COVID-19. Each CDR3 is given with its conserved first and last residue. Each record gives: clone size, V gene, J gene, CDR3 length, D gene, CDR3 protein, CDR3 DNA. The D gene is left open where the match is weak. Rows give clone size only sometimes, using once, few, many, or a class for an expanded clone.

clone size: NA; V gene: TRBV3-1/TRBV3-2; J gene: TRBJ2-1; CDR3 length: 12; D gene: NA; CDR3 protein: CASSQWANEQFF; CDR3 DNA: TGTGCCAGCAGCCAATGGGCCAATGAGCAGTTCTTC
clone size: few; V gene: TRBV28; J gene: TRBJ1-1; CDR3 length: 15; D gene: NA; CDR3 protein: CASSPNQGRDTEAFF; CDR3 DNA: TGTGCCAGCAGCCCAAACCAGGGCAGGGACACTGAAGCTTTCTTT
clone size: NA; V gene: TRBV6-1; J gene: TRBJ1-5; CDR3 length: 13; D gene: NA; CDR3 protein: CASSELGSQPQHF; CDR3 DNA: TGTGCCAGCAGTGAACTGGGGAGTCAGCCCCAGCATTTT
clone size: NA; V gene: TRBV5-5; J gene: TRBJ1-4; CDR3 length: 14; D gene: NA; CDR3 protein: CASSSLTGFEKLFF; CDR3 DNA: TGTGCCAGCAGCTCGCTTACAGGGTTTGAAAAACTGTTTTTT
clone size: NA; V gene: TRBV2; J gene: TRBJ2-1; CDR3 length: 15; D gene: TRBD2; CDR3 protein: CASSASGASYNEQFF; CDR3 DNA: TGTGCCAGCAGTGCTAGCGGGGCCTCCTACAATGAGCAGTTCTTC
clone size: NA; V gene: TRBV15; J gene: TRBJ1-1; CDR3 length: 13; D gene: NA; CDR3 protein: CATAFPPNTEAFF; CDR3 DNA: TGTGCCACTGCGTTTCCACCGAACACTGAAGCTTTCTTT
clone size: NA; V gene: TRBV4-1; J gene: TRBJ1-1; CDR3 length: 18; D gene: TRBD1; CDR3 protein: CASSQNGQGNIMNTEAFF; CDR3 DNA: TGCGCCAGCAGCCAAAACGGACAGGGAAATATTATGAACACTGAAGCTTTCTTT
clone size: NA; V gene: TRBV10-2; J gene: TRBJ2-3; CDR3 length: 18; D gene: TRBD2; CDR3 protein: CASSESAGGPVGSDTQYF; CDR3 DNA: TGCGCCAGCAGTGAGAGCGCGGGAGGGCCGGTAGGGTCAGATACGCAGTATTTT
clone size: NA; V gene: TRBV11-2; J gene: TRBJ2-3; CDR3 length: 15; D gene: NA; CDR3 protein: CASSLGLSSTDTQYF; CDR3 DNA: TGTGCCAGCAGCTTGGGACTTTCTAGCACAGATACGCAGTATTTT
clone size: NA; V gene: TRBV6-6; J gene: TRBJ2-3; CDR3 length: 16; D gene: NA; CDR3 protein: CASSYLSVPSTDTQYF; CDR3 DNA: TGTGCCAGCAGTTACCTTAGCGTTCCTAGCACAGATACGCAGTATTTT
clone size: few; V gene: TRBV4-1; J gene: TRBJ2-1; CDR3 length: 13; D gene: NA; CDR3 protein: CASRAEGRNEQFF; CDR3 DNA: TGCGCCAGCAGAGCAGAGGGCCGGAATGAGCAGTTCTTC
clone size: NA; V gene: TRBV7-9; J gene: TRBJ1-4; CDR3 length: 12; D gene: NA; CDR3 protein: CASSPYTEKLFF; CDR3 DNA: TGTGCCAGCAGCCCCTATACGGAAAAACTGTTTTTT
clone size: NA; V gene: TRBV19; J gene: TRBJ1-6; CDR3 length: 14; D gene: TRBD1; CDR3 protein: CASSPGTGVSPLHF; CDR3 DNA: TGTGCCAGTAGTCCCGGGACAGGGGTTTCACCCCTCCACTTT
clone size: NA; V gene: TRBV9; J gene: TRBJ1-3; CDR3 length: 14; D gene: NA; CDR3 protein: CASQEGGTGNTIYF; CDR3 DNA: TGTGCCAGCCAGGAGGGGGGGACTGGAAACACCATATATTTT
clone size: NA; V gene: TRBV18; J gene: TRBJ2-3; CDR3 length: 16; D gene: TRBD2; CDR3 protein: CASSPRTSGSSDTQYF; CDR3 DNA: TGTGCCAGCTCACCTAGGACTAGCGGGAGTTCAGATACGCAGTATTTT
clone size: NA; V gene: TRBV7-8; J gene: TRBJ2-7; CDR3 length: 15; D gene: TRBD1; CDR3 protein: CASSMDRGLAYEQYF; CDR3 DNA: TGTGCCAGCAGCATGGACAGGGGGTTGGCCTACGAGCAGTACTTC
clone size: NA; V gene: TRBV29-1; J gene: TRBJ2-2; CDR3 length: 16; D gene: TRBD2; CDR3 protein: CSVGYWGGVHTGELFF; CDR3 DNA: TGCAGCGTTGGCTATTGGGGGGGTGTTCATACCGGGGAGCTGTTTTTT
clone size: NA; V gene: TRBV29-1; J gene: TRBJ1-1; CDR3 length: 13; D gene: TRBD1; CDR3 protein: CSVVTGGRTEAFF; CDR3 DNA: TGCAGCGTCGTGACAGGGGGCCGGACTGAAGCTTTCTTT
clone size: NA; V gene: TRBV5-4; J gene: TRBJ2-1; CDR3 length: 15; D gene: NA; CDR3 protein: CASSSGTRRTNEQFF; CDR3 DNA: TGTGCCAGCAGCTCCGGGACACGGCGTACCAATGAGCAGTTCTTC
clone size: NA; V gene: TRBV3-1/TRBV3-2; J gene: TRBJ1-6; CDR3 length: 14; D gene: NA; CDR3 protein: CASSHTGVSSPLHF; CDR3 DNA: TGTGCCAGCAGCCACACAGGAGTAAGCTCACCCCTCCACTTT
clone size: NA; V gene: TRBV25-1; J gene: TRBJ2-1; CDR3 length: 14; D gene: NA; CDR3 protein: CASTVGGGYNEQFF; CDR3 DNA: TGTGCCAGCACCGTGGGAGGGGGGTACAATGAGCAGTTCTTC
clone size: NA; V gene: TRBV2; J gene: TRBJ1-3; CDR3 length: 17; D gene: NA; CDR3 protein: CASTENPPGHAGNTIYF; CDR3 DNA: TGTGCCAGCACCGAAAACCCCCCGGGACATGCTGGAAACACCATATATTTT
clone size: once; V gene: TRBV11-3; J gene: TRBJ1-1; CDR3 length: 14; D gene: NA; CDR3 protein: CASSLGGTDTEAFF; CDR3 DNA: TGTGCCAGCAGCCTGGGGGGAACTGACACTGAAGCTTTCTTT
clone size: NA; V gene: TRBV18; J gene: TRBJ2-3; CDR3 length: 14; D gene: TRBD1; CDR3 protein: CASSDRASTDTQYF; CDR3 DNA: TGTGCCAGCTCAGACAGGGCTAGCACAGATACGCAGTATTTT
clone size: NA; V gene: TRBV11-3; J gene: TRBJ2-7; CDR3 length: 14; D gene: NA; CDR3 protein: CASSLLPPLFEQYF; CDR3 DNA: TGTGCCAGCAGCCTCCTTCCCCCCCTCTTTGAGCAGTACTTC
clone size: NA; V gene: TRBV10-3; J gene: TRBJ2-5; CDR3 length: 13; D gene: NA; CDR3 protein: CAISEAQKETQYF; CDR3 DNA: TGTGCCATCAGTGAAGCCCAAAAAGAGACCCAGTACTTC
clone size: NA; V gene: TRBV5-4; J gene: TRBJ1-2; CDR3 length: 14; D gene: NA; CDR3 protein: CASSISTANYGYTF; CDR3 DNA: TGTGCCAGCAGCATATCGACAGCTAACTATGGCTACACCTTC
clone size: NA; V gene: TRBV25-1; J gene: TRBJ2-7; CDR3 length: 18; D gene: TRBD2; CDR3 protein: CASSGPSGKPQDGNEQYF; CDR3 DNA: TGTGCCAGCAGTGGTCCTAGCGGGAAACCCCAAGATGGGAACGAGCAGTACTTC
clone size: NA; V gene: TRBV28; J gene: TRBJ2-1; CDR3 length: 19; D gene: TRBD1; CDR3 protein: CASSMDRGATGGSYNEQFF; CDR3 DNA: TGTGCCAGCAGTATGGACAGGGGGGCAACGGGAGGCTCCTACAATGAGCAGTTCTTC
clone size: NA; V gene: TRBV4-2; J gene: TRBJ2-1; CDR3 length: 17; D gene: TRBD2; CDR3 protein: CASSQGTSGRAIREQFF; CDR3 DNA: TGTGCCAGCAGCCAAGGGACTAGCGGGAGGGCCATACGTGAGCAGTTCTTC
clone size: NA; V gene: TRBV2; J gene: TRBJ1-1; CDR3 length: 13; D gene: TRBD1; CDR3 protein: CASSEFDRGRAFF; CDR3 DNA: TGTGCCAGCAGTGAATTCGACAGGGGGCGAGCTTTCTTT
clone size: once; V gene: TRBV27; J gene: TRBJ2-1; CDR3 length: 13; D gene: NA; CDR3 protein: CASSLSTGWEQFF; CDR3 DNA: TGTGCCAGCAGTTTAAGTACGGGGTGGGAGCAGTTCTTC
clone size: NA; V gene: TRBV19; J gene: TRBJ2-7; CDR3 length: 15; D gene: NA; CDR3 protein: CASSGTGHPFYEQYF; CDR3 DNA: TGTGCCAGTAGTGGGACGGGACATCCCTTTTACGAGCAGTACTTC
clone size: NA; V gene: TRBV6-5; J gene: TRBJ2-3; CDR3 length: 14; D gene: TRBD2; CDR3 protein: CAVGLAASTDTQYF; CDR3 DNA: TGTGCCGTCGGACTAGCGGCTAGCACAGATACGCAGTATTTT
clone size: once; V gene: TRBV27; J gene: TRBJ2-3; CDR3 length: 15; D gene: NA; CDR3 protein: CASSLSRHQGDTQYF; CDR3 DNA: TGTGCCAGCAGTTTATCGAGGCATCAAGGCGATACGCAGTATTTT
clone size: NA; V gene: TRBV5-6; J gene: TRBJ2-1; CDR3 length: 12; D gene: NA; CDR3 protein: CASSLRRNEQFF; CDR3 DNA: TGTGCCAGCAGCTTGAGGCGGAATGAGCAGTTCTTC
clone size: NA; V gene: TRBV2; J gene: TRBJ2-7; CDR3 length: 13; D gene: NA; CDR3 protein: CASRHQTVYEQYF; CDR3 DNA: TGTGCCAGCAGACATCAGACAGTCTACGAGCAGTACTTC
clone size: NA; V gene: TRBV11-1; J gene: TRBJ2-3; CDR3 length: 16; D gene: NA; CDR3 protein: CASSLEVTGLSDTQYF; CDR3 DNA: TGTGCCAGCAGCTTGGAGGTTACAGGGCTTTCGGATACGCAGTATTTT
clone size: NA; V gene: TRBV2; J gene: TRBJ1-5; CDR3 length: 15; D gene: NA; CDR3 protein: CASSVGDTGNQPQHF; CDR3 DNA: TGTGCCAGCAGTGTCGGTGACACGGGCAATCAGCCCCAGCATTTT
clone size: once; V gene: TRBV5-4; J gene: TRBJ1-2; CDR3 length: 18; D gene: TRBD1; CDR3 protein: CASSPPVPSQGGIYGYTF; CDR3 DNA: TGTGCCAGCAGCCCACCCGTCCCGTCACAGGGGGGGATCTATGGCTACACCTTC
clone size: NA; V gene: TRBV5-4; J gene: TRBJ2-7; CDR3 length: 15; D gene: TRBD2; CDR3 protein: CASSLEASGSPEQYF; CDR3 DNA: TGTGCCAGCAGCTTGGAGGCTAGCGGGAGCCCTGAGCAGTACTTC